Shown below are 27 T cell receptor beta chains from a single sample sequenced in a study of post-analysis software for immune sequencing data. Overall study findings and caveats: Relative to controls, patients had five TRBV segments at higher frequency, with TRBV5-6, TRBV5-1 and TRBV20-1 among these.

The antigens these receptors bind are not known. Carried by the TCR beta cDNA libraries were unique molecular identifiers. TCRdb analysed the PCR reads with MiXCR anew, one entry per CDR3 protein. Of about 680,000 distinct CDR3 sequences in the sample, approximately 59% are singletons; the top ten hold roughly 12%. Sequenced: blood. The receptors were sampled from a girl aged 2 to 10 with multiple sclerosis.

The chain couples TRBV7-2 to TRBJ1-2; TRBD1 is a possible D gene (5 bases). The CDR3 is 16 residues long. Per the germline V gene, CDR1 is SGHTA and CDR2 is FQGNSA. Trimming removed 4 bases at V and 8 bases at J, with 23 bases between. This CDR3 is CASSYSEGGGMFGYTF. The DNA for the CDR3 is TGTGCCAGCAGCTATTCCGAGGGCGGGGGGATGTTCGGCTACACCTTC.

This chain joins TRBV20-1 and TRBJ2-1; D possibly corresponds to TRBD1 (5 bases). V was trimmed by 3 bases and J by 6 bases, leaving 18 bases between them. This CDR3 has 15 residues. Germline values: CDR1 DFQATT, CDR2 SNEGSKA (reference sequence). This CDR3 is CSASPPAGIINEQFF. CDR3 sequence (DNA): TGCAGTGCTAGCCCCCCGGCAGGGATAATCAATGAGCAGTTCTTC.

The V call is TRBV6-6, the J call TRBJ1-5; the D gene is possibly TRBD1 (6 bases). V dropped 6 bases and J dropped 5 bases, with 17 bases sitting between them. This CDR3 is 15 amino acids long. Germline lookup yields CDR1 MNHNY and CDR2 SVGAGI (reference sequence). The CDR3 nucleotides are TGTGCCAGCAGACAGACGGGGGCACGTTATCAGCCCCAGCATTTT. Translated, it gives CASRQTGARYQPQHF.

J is TRBJ2-5 and V is TRBV21-1; the table gives TRBD1 as D, unverified against the DNA. TRBV21-1 is reported as a pseudogene. This CDR3 spans 14 amino acids. In nucleotides, the CDR3 is TGTGCCAGCAGCGTATTAATGGGGGTGGAGACCCAGTACTTC. This translates into CASSVLMGVETQYF.

This chain connects TRBV6-4 to TRBJ2-1; 7 nucleotides align to TRBD1. The CDR3 spans 17 residues. Germline values: CDR1 MRHNA, CDR2 SNTAGT. The V gene end was trimmed by 2 bases and the J gene end by 1 base; junction bases not matched to a gene: 8. The DNA of the CDR3 is TGTGCCAGCAGTGACCAGACAGGGTTCAGATCCTACAATGAGCAGTTCTTC. Translated, it gives CASSDQTGFRSYNEQFF.

This clonotype was found a few times. This chain joins TRBV28 and TRBJ1-1; D gene unclear. V lost 3 bases and J 1 base, leaving 6 bases between the germline ends. This CDR3 is 13 amino acids long. Germline assignment: CDR1 MDHEN and CDR2 SYDVKM. The CDR3 sequence: CASSFYPNTEAFF. The CDR3 nucleotides read TGTGCCAGCAGTTTCTACCCGAACACTGAAGCTTTCTTT.

This chain links TRBV6-2 or TRBV6-3 with TRBJ2-6, with a weak D call TRBD1 (5 bases). Germline V gene data show CDR1 as MNHEY and CDR2 as SVGEGT. V lost 2 bases to trimming and J lost 4 bases, with 12 bases between them. The CDR3 is made up of 16 amino acids. The CDR3 reads CASSYATEAGANVLTF. Written as DNA, the CDR3 is TGTGCCAGCAGTTACGCGACAGAGGCAGGGGCCAACGTCCTGACTTTC.

This clonotype was detected only a few times. The V call is TRBV6-8, the J call TRBJ2-7; 10 bases are a match to TRBD1. With V trimmed by 5 bases and J by 3 bases, 4 bases remained unmatched. The germline CDR1 and CDR2 sequences are MNHGY and SAAAGT. CDR3 length: 14 amino acids. CDR3 in amino acids: CASSPWTGGYEQYF. CDR3 nucleotide sequence: TGTGCCAGCAGTCCCTGGACAGGGGGCTACGAGCAGTACTTC.

This chain joins TRBV6-2 or TRBV6-3 and TRBJ2-1; 8 positions agree with TRBD1. V lost 6 bases to trimming and J lost 6 bases; unmatched junction nucleotides: 10. The CDR3 has 15 residues. In germline, CDR1 is MNHEY, CDR2 SVGEGT. CDR3 loop: CASRTGQGAVNEQFF. The CDR3 DNA reads as TGTGCCAGCAGGACCGGGCAGGGGGCTGTCAATGAGCAGTTCTTC.

Details on this clonotype: Mismatch with germline at one junction end may stem from a read error. CDR3 residues: CTSSLPGQETYQETQYF. CDR3 in DNA: TGTACCAGCAGCTTGCCGGGACAGGAAACGTACCAAGAGACCCAGTACTTC. V and J are TRBV5-5 and TRBJ2-5; TRBD1 agrees at 8 bases. This CDR3 has 17 amino acids. Germline values: CDR1 SGHKS, CDR2 YYEKEE (reference sequence).

This rearrangement joins TRBV29-1 to TRBJ2-1; TRBD2 agrees at 8 bases. The germline V gene has CDR1 SQVTM and CDR2 ANQGSEA. This CDR3 has 14 residues. V was clipped by 6 bases and J by 6 bases; unmatched bases: 10. The CDR3 coding sequence is TGCAGCGTACGTGGGAGCGGGAGTTTCAATGAGCAGTTCTTC. Its translation: CSVRGSGSFNEQFF.

CDR3 nucleotide sequence: TGTGCCAGCACCTCATCAAGTCGGGGAGACAATGAGCAGTTCTTC. This translates into CASTSSSRGDNEQFF. The chain uses TRBV12-3 or TRBV12-4 and TRBJ2-1, with D possibly being TRBD2 (5 bases). Trimming shortened V by 7 bases and J by 5 bases, and 18 bases separated the two germline ends. The CDR3 consists of 15 residues.

This chain joins TRBV5-1 and TRBJ2-3; 7 bases are a match to TRBD2. The germline V gene has CDR1 SGHRS and CDR2 YFSETQ. This CDR3 has 16 amino acids. J was trimmed by 0 bases and V by 0 bases; bases with no gene match: 4. For the CDR3, the DNA is TGCGCCAGCAGCTTGGATTGGGAGGGGAGCACAGATACGCAGTATTTT. It encodes CASSLDWEGSTDTQYF.

This chain joins TRBV7-9 and TRBJ2-1; 9 positions match TRBD1. The junction had 12 bases not matched to a gene; V was cut back by 5 bases and J by 7 bases. The CDR3 has 16 residues. CDR1 SEHNR and CDR2 FQNEAQ come from the germline V gene (reference sequence). The CDR3 loop reads CASSPRGQGRANEQFF. The CDR3 DNA reads as TGTGCCAGCAGCCCCAGGGGACAGGGTCGTGCGAATGAGCAGTTCTTC.

The chain joins TRBV5-1 to TRBJ2-5; perhaps TRBD1 as D (6 bases). Trimming removed 8 bases from V and 5 bases from J, with 16 bases in between. This CDR3 is 13 amino acids long. In germline, CDR1 is SGHRS, CDR2 YFSETQ. CDR3 residues: CASSLGTSETQYF. The CDR3 DNA reads as TGCGCCAGTAGCCTCGGGACATCGGAGACCCAGTACTTC.

This clonotype was seen a few times. This chain links TRBV6-5 with TRBJ2-3; no clear D gene. The length of the CDR3 is 14 residues. Germline V CDR1 and CDR2: MNHEY, SVGAGI. The V gene lost 4 bases and the J gene lost 1 base, with 9 bases spanning the gap. The CDR3 DNA is TGTGCCAGCAGTTCCTCCCTTGGCACAGATACGCAGTATTTT. The encoded protein is CASSSSLGTDTQYF.

The rearrangement uses TRBV5-6 and TRBJ1-2, with 8 bases identical to TRBD1. Germline V gene lookup returns CDR1 SGHDT and CDR2 YYEEEE. The CDR3 consists of 14 residues. Trimming cost V 1 base and J 4 bases; bases outside gene matches: 3. CDR3 nucleotide sequence: TGTGCCAGCAGCTTGCCACAGGGGGGCTATGGCTACACCTTC. Amino acids: CASSLPQGGYGYTF.

The rearrangement links TRBV20-1 to TRBJ2-1, with D unclear. V dropped 2 bases and J dropped 0 bases, with 8 bases sitting between them. Germline V CDR1 and CDR2: DFQATT, SNEGSKA (reference sequence). The CDR3 has 14 amino acids. The CDR3, as DNA: TGCAGTGCTAGAAAGCTAGTCTCCTACAATGAGCAGTTCTTC. It codes for CSARKLVSYNEQFF.

The rearrangement links TRBV12-3 or TRBV12-4 to TRBJ1-1, with no clear D. CDR3 length: 13 residues. The germline V and J ends were trimmed by 5 bases and 4 bases, with 11 bases remaining between them. This CDR3 is CASSTGLGTEAFF. The CDR3 DNA reads as TGTGCCAGCAGTACGGGGTTGGGCACTGAAGCTTTCTTT.

In this sample, this clonotype turned up a few times. The chain has TRBV5-1 and TRBJ2-5, with D perhaps TRBD1 (6 bases). The CDR3 is 16 amino acids. The germline gives CDR1 SGHRS, CDR2 YFSETQ. V lost 0 bases to trimming and J lost 1 base, with 13 bases between them. This CDR3 reads CASSLGGQLVQETQYF. The CDR3 DNA reads TGCGCCAGCAGCTTGGGGGGGCAGTTGGTCCAAGAGACCCAGTACTTC.

The chain uses TRBV6-1 and TRBJ2-4, with D uncertain. Germline lookup yields CDR1 MNHNS and CDR2 SASEGT. The V and J ends lost 2 bases and 13 bases respectively, with 15 bases between them. The length of the CDR3 is 13 residues. The CDR3 DNA reads as TGTGCCAGCAGTGAATGGAACCCACTGGGGCAGTACTTC. It codes for CASSEWNPLGQYF.

The chain recombines TRBV7-2 with TRBJ2-1; D assignment may be TRBD1 or TRBD2 (5 bases each). Germline lookup yields CDR1 SGHTA and CDR2 FQGNSA. Trimming removed 4 bases at V and 3 bases at J, with 13 bases between. The CDR3 is made up of 15 amino acids. CDR3 bases: TGTGCCAGCAGCTCGATCCGGGACCACTACAATGAGCAGTTCTTC. Translation: CASSSIRDHYNEQFF.

This chain links TRBV5-1 with TRBJ2-5, with unresolved D. The DNA end is more similar to TRBJ2-7, so the J call may be wrong. Germline assignment: CDR1 SGHRS and CDR2 YFSETQ. The CDR3 consists of 13 residues. CDR3 sequence reads: CASSLEPYYEQYF. CDR3 bases: TGCGCCAGCAGCTTGGAACCTTACTACGAGCAGTACTTC.

The chain recombines TRBV27 with TRBJ2-7, with D hard to call. The DNA end is more similar to TRBJ2-5, so the J call may be wrong. Germline V gives CDR1 MNHEY, CDR2 SMNVEV (reference sequence). This CDR3 spans 14 amino acids. CDR3 bases: TGTGCCAGCAGTCCGACCCAAACAATAGAGACCCAGTACTTC. It yields the protein CASSPTQTIETQYF.

The genes are TRBV2 and TRBJ2-1; 9 nucleotides align to TRBD2. Germline values: CDR1 SNHLY, CDR2 FYNNEI. With 6 bases clipped from V and 6 bases from J, the junction kept 9 bases outside the gene matches. The CDR3 length is 15 residues. CDR3 sequence: CASRAVSGGSNEQFF. The DNA for the CDR3 is TGTGCCAGCAGAGCCGTAAGCGGGGGGTCCAATGAGCAGTTCTTC.

This clonotype showed up just a few times. V is TRBV29-1 and J is TRBJ1-1, with a possible D match to TRBD1 (6 bases). The CDR3 has 13 amino acids. CDR1 SQVTM and CDR2 ANQGSEA come from the germline V gene. Trimming stripped 7 bases from V and 0 bases from J, with 12 bases between. CDR3 protein: CSATGAMNTEAFF. The CDR3 DNA sequence: TGCAGCGCCACGGGGGCGATGAACACTGAAGCTTTCTTT.

This sequence joins TRBV7-9 and TRBJ1-2; 9 positions agree with TRBD1. The CDR3 is made up of 16 amino acids. The germline V gene encodes CDR1 SEHNR and CDR2 FQNEAQ (reference sequence). Losses at the gene ends were 4 bases for V and 7 bases for J; bases not matched to a gene: 13. CDR3 sequence: CASSSGPGTGLSGYTF. The DNA of the CDR3 is TGTGCCAGCAGCTCAGGGCCCGGGACAGGGTTGAGTGGCTACACCTTC.